These T cell receptor beta chains were read from a single sample in a study of OX40 agonist ivuxolimab in advanced cancers. Repertoires were generated with immunoSEQ multiplex PCR, while TCRdb's copy carries only in-frame clones and drops some. Here the sample spans 15,000 or so clones, roughly 82% being singletons. The input for sequencing was CD4+ or CD8+ T cells sorted from blood, taken in a trial of the OX40 agonist ivuxolimab. The source is an adult with an advanced solid tumor such as melanoma, head and neck, liver or kidney cancer. Each CDR3 is given with its conserved first and last residue. The order of the fields is clone size, J gene, D gene, V gene, CDR3 DNA, CDR3 protein. A D gene is named only where the DNA matches it firmly. Not all rows give a size; the values are once, few, many and, for expanded clones, a class.

>once|TRBJ2-5|TRBD2|TRBV6-5
TGTGCCAGCGGACTAGCGGGAGAAGAGACCCAGTACTTC
CASGLAGEETQYF
>NA|TRBJ2-1|TRBD1|TRBV6-4
TGTGCCAGCAGTGACGGGACAGGTTATGAGCAGTTCTTC
CASSDGTGYEQFF
>NA|TRBJ2-6|NA|TRBV15
TGTGCCACCAGCAGAGATGACAACTCTGGGGCCAACGTCCTGACTTTC
CATSRDDNSGANVLTF
>NA|TRBJ1-1|NA|TRBV19
TGTGCCAGTAGTATGGGGTCGGGGTTAGGTTTCACTGAAGCTTTCTTT
CASSMGSGLGFTEAFF
>once|TRBJ2-3|TRBD1|TRBV5-6
TGTGCCAGCAGCCCGGGCCGGGACAGGGGCACAGATACGCAGTATTTT
CASSPGRDRGTDTQYF
>NA|TRBJ2-7|TRBD2|TRBV7-9
TGTGCCAGCAGCTACCAACTAGCGGGAGGCCCCCTCTCCTACGAGCAGTACTTC
CASSYQLAGGPLSYEQYF
>NA|TRBJ2-1|TRBD1|TRBV29-1
TGCAGCGTTGAAGAAGGGACAGGAGGTTACAATGAGCAGTTCTTC
CSVEEGTGGYNEQFF
>NA|TRBJ1-1|NA|TRBV19
TGTGCCAGTCGGGACCTCGCGGAGAACACTGAAGCTTTCTTT
CASRDLAENTEAFF
>NA|TRBJ2-1|TRBD1|TRBV13
TGTGCCAGCAGCCCCGGGACAGGCTCCTACAATGAGCAGTTCTTC
CASSPGTGSYNEQFF
>NA|TRBJ2-3|NA|TRBV5-4
TGTGCCAGCAGCTTGGGGGCCGGGACCGGCAGGGATACGCAGTATTTT
CASSLGAGTGRDTQYF
>few|TRBJ2-7|TRBD1|TRBV10-1
TGCGCCAGCAGTGAGGGGACAGGGGCGGCCTACGAGCAGTACTTC
CASSEGTGAAYEQYF
>NA|TRBJ1-6|NA|TRBV11-2
TGTGCCAGCAGCCTTAGCGGGCAGGAGGGATCACCCCTCCACTTT
CASSLSGQEGSPLHF
>NA|TRBJ2-7|NA|TRBV5-6
TGTGCCAGCAGCTTGGACTTAAGGCCCTACGAGCAGTACTTC
CASSLDLRPYEQYF
>few|TRBJ2-7|TRBD1|TRBV5-5
TGTGCCAGCAGCTTGGCCCCAACAGGGGGTAGTTACGAGCAGTACTTC
CASSLAPTGGSYEQYF
>once|TRBJ2-2|NA|TRBV9
TGTGCCAGCAGCCCTCTTTGGGGGAAAGAGAACACCGGGGAGCTGTTTTTT
CASSPLWGKENTGELFF
>NA|TRBJ2-7|NA|TRBV28
TGTGCCAGCAGTTTGGGTCGGCAGAACTACGAGCAGTACTTC
CASSLGRQNYEQYF
>few|TRBJ1-1|NA|TRBV18
TGTGCCAGCTCACCGGGGGGGAACACTGAAGCTTTCTTT
CASSPGGNTEAFF
>NA|TRBJ2-1|NA|TRBV11-2
TGTGCCAGCAGCGGGACTGGAAATGAGCAGTTCTTC
CASSGTGNEQFF
>NA|TRBJ1-1|NA|TRBV30
TGTGCCTGGAGCCCCGGGGGGGACACTGAAGCTTTCTTT
CAWSPGGDTEAFF
>NA|TRBJ2-5|NA|TRBV18
TGTGCCAGCTCACCTCCCAGAGGGCGCGAGACCCAGTACTTC
CASSPPRGRETQYF
>once|TRBJ2-3|NA|TRBV7-9
TGTGCCAGCAGCTTCCGCACAGATACGCAGTATTTT
CASSFRTDTQYF
>once|TRBJ1-4|NA|TRBV2
TGTGCCAGCAGTGCTGGGGGAGGAAAACTGTTTTTT
CASSAGGGKLFF
>NA|TRBJ2-1|TRBD1|TRBV27
TGTGCCAGCACCTCCGGACAGGGGATCGGGAATGAGCAGTTCTTC
CASTSGQGIGNEQFF
>few|TRBJ1-1|NA|TRBV28
TGTGCCAGCAGCCAGGGTTGGACTGAAGCTTTCTTT
CASSQGWTEAFF
>NA|TRBJ2-7|NA|TRBV28
TGTGCCAGCAGTACCCAAGGGACGGGACCCTACGAGCAGTACTTC
CASSTQGTGPYEQYF
>NA|TRBJ2-1|NA|TRBV11-2
TGTGCCAGCAGCTTAGATGACAATGAGCAGTTCTTC
CASSLDDNEQFF
>NA|TRBJ2-7|TRBD2|TRBV13
TGTGCCAGCAGCTTCGGACTGGCGGGGGTCCCCTACGAGCAGTACTTC
CASSFGLAGVPYEQYF
>NA|TRBJ2-7|NA|TRBV2
TGTGCCAGCAGTTTCGGCGGCAGCCTCTACGAGCAGTACTTC
CASSFGGSLYEQYF
>NA|TRBJ2-1|TRBD2|TRBV27
TGTGCCAGCAGTTTATCGGTCAGACTAGCGGGTTTTGGTGAGCAGTTCTTC
CASSLSVRLAGFGEQFF
>NA|TRBJ2-4|NA|TRBV10-3
TGTGCCATCAGTGAGTTTCGGGTAGCGGACGCGGCCAAAAACATTCAGTACTTC
CAISEFRVADAAKNIQYF
>NA|TRBJ1-5|NA|TRBV6-5
TGTGCCAGCAGTTTGCGGCAGGGGCAGCCCCAGCATTTT
CASSLRQGQPQHF
>NA|TRBJ1-1|NA|TRBV7-9
TGTGCCAGCAGCCCAAATACGGGCGGAGCTTTCTTT
CASSPNTGGAFF
>once|TRBJ2-1|TRBD1|TRBV9
TGTGCCAGCAGCCACGGGACAGGTTGGAACTACAATGAGCAGTTCTTC
CASSHGTGWNYNEQFF
>NA|TRBJ1-1|NA|TRBV5-1
TGCGCCAGCACATATGGACCTGGGACTGAAGCTTTCTTT
CASTYGPGTEAFF
>NA|TRBJ1-1|NA|TRBV30
TGTGCCTGGGGACAATCGAACACTGAAGCTTTCTTT
CAWGQSNTEAFF
>NA|TRBJ2-1|NA|TRBV11-2
TGTGCCAGCAGCTTACAATCAGGGTCTCACTACAATGAGCAGTTCTTC
CASSLQSGSHYNEQFF
>NA|TRBJ2-5|NA|TRBV4-1
TGCGCCAGCAGCCACACTAGTCTACTAGAGACCCAGTACTTC
CASSHTSLLETQYF
>NA|TRBJ2-1|NA|TRBV6-4
TGTGCCAGCTCCAGCAACGAGGCAGATTACAATGAGCAGTTCTTC
CASSSNEADYNEQFF
>few|TRBJ1-1|TRBD1|TRBV5-5
TGTGCCAGCAGCCTGGACAGGTACGCTGAAGCTTTCTTT
CASSLDRYAEAFF
>once|TRBJ2-7|TRBD1|TRBV5-6
TGTGCCAGCAGCTTCACGGGACAGGGTATCAACGAGCAGTACTTC
CASSFTGQGINEQYF
>NA|TRBJ1-2|NA|TRBV27
TGTGCCAGCAGTTTTATCATGGGCGCTTCAGGCTACACCTTC
CASSFIMGASGYTF
>NA|TRBJ2-1|TRBD1|TRBV20-1
TGCAGTGCTAGACAGGGGGATGAGCAGTTCTTC
CSARQGDEQFF
>NA|TRBJ1-5|NA|TRBV30
TGTGCCTGGAGTGTTGGGTCCAATCAGCCCCAGCATTTT
CAWSVGSNQPQHF
>NA|TRBJ1-1|TRBD1|TRBV7-9
TGTGCCAGCAAAGAACAGGGGCAGGGGAACACTGAAGCTTTCTTT
CASKEQGQGNTEAFF
>NA|TRBJ2-3|TRBD2|TRBV11-3
TGTGCCAGCAGCTTAACGGGACTAGCGGGAGCGTTAGGGACAGATACGCAGTATTTT
CASSLTGLAGALGTDTQYF
>NA|TRBJ1-1|NA|TRBV4-1
TGCGCCAGCAGCCAAGTATTAAACACTGAAGCTTTCTTT
CASSQVLNTEAFF
>NA|TRBJ1-1|NA|TRBV25-1
TGTGCCAGCAGTGAATTATATGGCACTGAAGCTTTCTTT
CASSELYGTEAFF
>NA|TRBJ1-4|TRBD1|TRBV5-6
TGTGCCAGCAGCTTACTGGGACAGGGAGCAACTAATGAAAAACTGTTTTTT
CASSLLGQGATNEKLFF
>NA|TRBJ1-4|TRBD1|TRBV28
TGTGCCAGCAGTCCGGGACAGTTAAATGAAAAACTGTTTTTT
CASSPGQLNEKLFF
>NA|TRBJ2-5|TRBD2|TRBV7-6
TGTGCCAGCAGCCCCGAAGGACTAGCGGGTTTCGAGACCCAGTACTTC
CASSPEGLAGFETQYF
>once|TRBJ1-1|NA|TRBV28
TGTGCCAGCAGTCTCTTCGGACGGAACACTGAAGCTTTCTTT
CASSLFGRNTEAFF
>NA|TRBJ2-1|TRBD1|TRBV7-3
TGTGCCAGCAGCCAGGGGGCTTACAATGAGCAGTTCTTC
CASSQGAYNEQFF
>NA|TRBJ2-3|TRBD2|TRBV9
TGTGCCAGCAGCGACCAGCGGGACCTCAGCACAGATACGCAGTATTTT
CASSDQRDLSTDTQYF
>NA|TRBJ2-1|NA|TRBV19
TGTGCCAGTAGCTTCCGGGACTCCATCTACAATGAGCAGTTCTTC
CASSFRDSIYNEQFF
>NA|TRBJ2-7|NA|TRBV11-2
TGTGCCAGCAGCCCCTCCGGGACTGCCTCCTACGAGCAGTACTTC
CASSPSGTASYEQYF
>NA|TRBJ2-7|NA|TRBV9
TGTGCCAGCAGCGTAGGAAGAGGCGGCTGGGACGAGCAGTACTTC
CASSVGRGGWDEQYF
>NA|TRBJ1-1|NA|TRBV2
TGTGCCTCCCAACGACAGCCTAGTATGAACACTGAAGCTTTCTTT
CASQRQPSMNTEAFF
>NA|TRBJ1-1|NA|TRBV7-9
TGTGCCAGCCCCGGTGTCGGGGACACTGAAGCTTTCTTT
CASPGVGDTEAFF
>NA|TRBJ2-3|NA|TRBV6-1
TGTGCCAGCAGTGAAGCCCCCTCAAGCACAGATACGCAGTATTTT
CASSEAPSSTDTQYF
>NA|TRBJ2-1|TRBD2|TRBV6-5
TGTGCCAGCAGTTCCGAAAGCGGGAGGAGTGACAATGAGCAGTTCTTC
CASSSESGRSDNEQFF